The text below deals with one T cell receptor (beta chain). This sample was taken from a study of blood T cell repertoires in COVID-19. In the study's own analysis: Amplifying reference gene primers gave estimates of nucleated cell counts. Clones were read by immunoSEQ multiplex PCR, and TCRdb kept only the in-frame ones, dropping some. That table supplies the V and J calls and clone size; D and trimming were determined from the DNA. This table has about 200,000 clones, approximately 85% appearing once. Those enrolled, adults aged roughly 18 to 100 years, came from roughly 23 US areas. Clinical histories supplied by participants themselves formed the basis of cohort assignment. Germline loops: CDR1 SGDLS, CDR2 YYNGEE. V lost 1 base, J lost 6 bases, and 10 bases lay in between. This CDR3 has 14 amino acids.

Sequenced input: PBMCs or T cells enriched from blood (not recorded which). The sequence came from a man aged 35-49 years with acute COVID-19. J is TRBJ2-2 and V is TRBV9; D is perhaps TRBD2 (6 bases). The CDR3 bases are TGTGCCAGCAGCGTACAGCTAGCGCCCGGGGAGCTGTTTTTT. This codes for CASSVQLAPGELFF.